The 20 T cell receptor beta chains below were found in one sample sequenced in a study of beta chain features in type 1 diabetes. The study reverse transcribed the entire isolated RNA, so it sequenced expressed TCRB transcripts. Using immunoSEQ multiplex PCR, the repertoire was profiled, and TCRdb retains in-frame clones only, with some absent. The sample gives 900,000 or so clones, about a sixth of which show up once; 0.02% to 0.03% is in the top ten. The sample comprised naive CD4+ T cells from blood. The receptors were gathered from a woman under 30 in good health.

V is TRBV7-9 and J is TRBJ1-2; D not certain. Deletions cut 3 bases from V and 0 bases from J, with 20 bases between. CDR3 length: 18 residues. Germline V gene data show CDR1 as SEHNR and CDR2 as FQNEAQ (reference sequence). For the CDR3, the DNA is TGTGCCAGCAGCTTGGCCCGGGCGACGTACACCACTAACTATGGCTACACCTTC. It translates to CASSLARATYTTNYGYTF.

A few counts support this clone. This chain joins TRBV9 and TRBJ1-1, with 9 bases fitting TRBD1. After removal of 0 bases from V and 1 base from J, the junction contained 1 base not matched to a gene. The germline CDR1 and CDR2 sequences are SGDLS and YYNGEE. The CDR3 spans 15 residues. CDR3 in DNA: TGTGCCAGCAGCGTAGCGGGACAGGGGAACACTGAAGCTTTCTTT. This translates into CASSVAGQGNTEAFF.

The chain combines TRBV9 with TRBJ2-1, with no clear D. This CDR3 region has 15 residues. The V gene's germline CDR1 is SGDLS and CDR2 YYNGEE. The V and J ends lost 0 bases and 1 base respectively, with 8 bases between them. The CDR3: CASSVGGMSYNEQFF. CDR3 in DNA: TGTGCCAGCAGCGTAGGTGGTATGTCCTACAATGAGCAGTTCTTC.

The chain is built from TRBV7-9 and TRBJ2-7; D is unclear. Germline loops: CDR1 SEHNR, CDR2 FQNEAQ (reference sequence). The CDR3 runs to 13 residues. The V end lost 2 bases, the J end lost 9 bases, and 14 bases lay between the germline ends. CDR3 coding DNA: TGTGCCAGCAGCTTAAGTCTTCCCGAAGGGCAGTACTTC. Its translation: CASSLSLPEGQYF.

There are a few counts of this clone. The genes are TRBV6-6 and TRBJ2-2; D is unclear. The CDR3 has 13 residues. Germline values: CDR1 MNHNY, CDR2 SVGAGI (reference sequence). Deletions cut 1 base from V and 5 bases from J, with 5 bases between. For the CDR3, the DNA is TGTGCCAGCAGTTACTTTCGGACCGGGGAGCTGTTTTTT. Translated: CASSYFRTGELFF.

In its sample, this clone was seen a few times. The CDR3: CASIFRERGRFF. The DNA for the CDR3 is TGTGCCAGCATCTTCCGGGAGAGGGGGCGGTTCTTC. This chain joins TRBV28 and TRBJ2-1, with D perhaps matching TRBD1 (7 bases). CDR1 and CDR2 (germline): MDHEN, SYDVKM. The length of the CDR3 is 12 residues. V was clipped by 7 bases and J by 15 bases, with 19 bases between them.

This clone showed up just once. The CDR3 DNA is TGCGCCAGCAGCCAAAGCCCGGGCAGCTCTGGGGCCAACGTCCTGACTTTC. This translates into CASSQSPGSSGANVLTF. V usage is TRBV4-1 and J usage is TRBJ2-6; D ambiguous. The ends were cut back, 2 bases at V and 0 bases at J, with 11 bases in the middle. The germline gives CDR1 MGHRA, CDR2 YSYEKL. CDR3 size: 17 residues.

This clone appeared a few times. This chain joins TRBV2 and TRBJ2-7; 9 positions agree with TRBD1. Per the germline V gene, CDR1 is SNHLY and CDR2 is FYNNEI. V shed 6 bases, J shed 6 bases, and the junction held 6 bases outside the gene matches. The CDR3 length is 13 residues. The CDR3 DNA reads as TGTGCCAGCAGCCGGGACAGGGATCGCGAGCAGTACTTC. This encodes CASSRDRDREQYF.

A few counts support this clone. The rearrangement uses TRBV28 and TRBJ1-1; 8 bases match TRBD1. The CDR3 runs 14 residues. Germline values: CDR1 MDHEN, CDR2 SYDVKM. Trimming cost V 8 bases and J 5 bases; bases outside gene matches: 10. The CDR3 protein is CASRLGQEYTEAFF. In nucleotides, the CDR3 is TGTGCCAGCCGTCTGGGACAGGAGTATACTGAAGCTTTCTTT.

This clone has only a few counts. This chain links TRBV7-2 with TRBJ2-1, with unresolved D. Trimming removed 2 bases from V and 1 base from J, with 9 bases in between. CDR3 size: 15 residues. From germline, CDR1 is SGHTA and CDR2 FQGNSA. CDR3 in amino acids: CASSLIAASYNEQFF. The CDR3 bases are TGTGCCAGCAGCTTAATAGCTGCTTCCTACAATGAGCAGTTCTTC.

This clone was found a few times. The chain recombines TRBV2 with TRBJ1-5; D perhaps matches TRBD1 (5 bases). V was shortened by 4 bases and J by 2 bases, with 12 bases between the two germline ends. Germline V CDR1 and CDR2: SNHLY, FYNNEI. The CDR3 loop spans 15 amino acids. The CDR3 sequence: CASSAQGIGNQPQHF. CDR3 sequence (DNA): TGTGCCAGCAGTGCCCAGGGAATTGGCAATCAGCCCCAGCATTTT.

V usage is TRBV10-3 and J usage is TRBJ1-2; 8 nucleotides match TRBD1. J gave up 4 bases and V 4 bases, and 14 bases lay outside the gene matches. CDR3 length: 17 amino acids. The germline gives CDR1 ENHRY, CDR2 SYGVKD. In nucleotides, the CDR3 is TGTGCCATCAGTGCGGGACAGGCGATGGCGGGTCGCTATGGCTACACCTTC. It encodes CAISAGQAMAGRYGYTF.

This clone showed up just a few times. The rearrangement links TRBV5-5 to TRBJ2-7, with D tentatively TRBD1 (6 bases). In germline, CDR1 is SGHKS, CDR2 YYEKEE (reference sequence). V lost 4 bases and J 2 bases, leaving 16 bases between the germline ends. The CDR3 runs 15 residues. The CDR3 protein is CASSKQSGDPYEQYF. The DNA for the CDR3 is TGTGCCAGCAGCAAGCAGTCAGGGGATCCCTACGAGCAGTACTTC.

This chain links TRBV10-3 with TRBJ2-7; TRBD1 matches at 9 bases. This CDR3 contains 14 residues. Germline CDR1 ENHRY, CDR2 SYGVKD. V was clipped by 8 bases and J by 7 bases; unmatched bases: 12. CDR3 sequence reads: CAIGTGTGNREQYF. CDR3 nucleotides: TGTGCCATCGGAACGGGGACAGGGAACCGGGAGCAGTACTTC.

This chain uses TRBV7-2 with TRBJ2-3; D gene unclear. Germline CDR1 SGHTA, CDR2 FQGNSA. V was clipped by 2 bases and J by 2 bases, with 17 bases between them. This CDR3 region has 17 residues. This CDR3 reads CASSLSNRTPYTDTQYF. DNA of the CDR3: TGTGCCAGCAGCTTATCAAATAGGACGCCATACACAGATACGCAGTATTTT.

This clone occurred a few times. CDR3 nucleotides: TGTGCCAGCAGTCAACAGGGGTTGGGAGGCTACACCTTC. Translating gives CASSQQGLGGYTF. This chain uses TRBV6-5 with TRBJ1-2, with TRBD1 identical over 7 bases. From germline, CDR1 is MNHEY and CDR2 SVGAGI. The junction had 8 bases not matched to a gene; V was cut back by 5 bases and J by 8 bases. The CDR3 extends over 13 amino acids.

The chain is built from TRBV25-1 and TRBJ2-3, with D possibly TRBD1 on 5 matching bases. V lost 1 base, J lost 12 bases, and 14 bases lay in between. In germline, CDR1 is MGHDK, CDR2 SYGVNS. CDR3 length: 13 residues. In DNA form, the CDR3 reads TGTGCCAGCAGTGAATCTAGGGGAATAGTACAGTATTTT. Amino acid sequence: CASSESRGIVQYF.

V gene TRBV6-5 combines with J gene TRBJ1-5; 7 bases agree with TRBD1. The germline gives CDR1 MNHEY, CDR2 SVGAGI. V lost 6 bases to trimming and J lost 7 bases; unmatched junction nucleotides: 6. The CDR3 sequence is 13 residues long. CDR3 in DNA: TGTGCCAGCAGCAGACAGGGAGGACAGCCCCAGCATTTT. Its protein product is CASSRQGGQPQHF.

This chain uses TRBV27 with TRBJ2-4; perhaps TRBD2 as D (6 bases). The V end was cut by 0 bases, the J end by 6 bases, with 27 bases between. The germline CDR1 and CDR2 sequences are MNHEY and SMNVEV (reference sequence). CDR3 length equals 20 residues. CDR3 sequence reads: CASSLSYPFETSGVGNIQYF. In DNA, the CDR3 is TGTGCCAGCAGTTTATCCTATCCCTTTGAAACGTCGGGAGTCGGAAACATTCAGTACTTC.

This clone was counted between two and nine times. V is TRBV7-2 and J is TRBJ2-7; 9 positions match TRBD1. The CDR3 is 13 residues long. Germline CDR1 is SGHTA and CDR2 is FQGNSA. The V segment lost 8 bases and the J segment 9 bases; nucleotides outside the gene matches: 11. CDR3 DNA: TGTGCCAGCGGCGGGACAGGGCTACCTGTGCAGTACTTC. Protein product: CASGGTGLPVQYF.